This T cell receptor beta chain was documented in a study of T cell responses to AZD1222 COVID-19 vaccine. As concerns this clone: As yet, its antigen is unknown.

Germline values: CDR1 LNHNV, CDR2 YYDKDF (reference sequence). The trim removed 3 bases at V and 0 bases at J, leaving 4 bases unmatched. CDR3 length: 16 residues. Study results and caveats: Recipients of AZD1222 seropositive at baseline numbered only 6 or 7. Regions 160-218 and 743-854 held dominance among vaccine-associated CD4 TCRs, which spanned spike. In a largely white British group with more females than males, clonal diversity was possibly underestimated. Repertoire sampling occurred only after the peak T cell response.

The data were produced by immunoSEQ multiplex PCR, yet TCRdb's version contains in-frame clones alone and is incomplete. The sample shows 99,000 or so clones, 88% of them seen only once. The sample consisted of peripheral blood, taken on day 0 of AZD1222 vaccination. The clonotype was recovered from an adult in good health. The gene calls are TRBV15 and TRBJ2-5; the match to TRBD2 covers 10 bases. The CDR3 sequence: CATSSTSGVYQETQYF. CDR3 nucleotide sequence: TGTGCCACCAGCAGTACTAGCGGGGTGTACCAAGAGACCCAGTACTTC.